These 30 T cell receptor beta chains came from one sample sequenced in a study of beta chain features in type 1 diabetes. Expressed TCRB transcripts were sequenced, since all the RNA that had been isolated was reverse transcribed. Profiled with immunoSEQ multiplex PCR; TCRdb holds only in-frame clones, not every one. In the table there are nearly 350,000 clones, less than 10% of which are singletons. Sequencing was carried out using central memory CD4+ T cells from blood. These receptors all come from a woman between 18 and 30 years old in good health.

There are a few counts of this clone. This sequence joins TRBV5-1 and TRBJ1-1, with TRBD1 as a possible D gene (5 bases). This CDR3 comprises 16 residues. Germline CDR1 reads SGHRS; CDR2 reads YFSETQ. V was trimmed by 3 bases and J by 1 base, leaving 16 bases between them. The CDR3 DNA follows: TGCGCCAGCAGCTCAACGGGACTGACACGGAACACTGAAGCTTTCTTT. It is translated as CASSSTGLTRNTEAFF.

This clone has just a few counts. The chain combines TRBV7-2 with TRBJ2-1, with TRBD1 identical over 9 bases. V shed 4 bases, J shed 10 bases, and the junction held 8 bases outside the gene matches. Germline V gene lookup returns CDR1 SGHTA and CDR2 FQGNSA. CDR3 length: 14 amino acids. The DNA of the CDR3 is TGTGCCAGCAGCTCTAACAGGGGGCAATGGGAGCAGTTCTTC. It codes for CASSSNRGQWEQFF.

The gene calls are TRBV7-6 and TRBJ2-2; no reliable D call. The CDR3 sequence is 15 residues long. Trimming stripped 1 base from V and 2 bases from J, with 8 bases between. Germline values: CDR1 SGHVS, CDR2 FNYEAQ. This chain's CDR3 is CASSLVASNTGELFF. Written as DNA, the CDR3 is TGTGCCAGCAGCTTAGTTGCCAGTAACACCGGGGAGCTGTTTTTT.

This chain links TRBV7-2 with TRBJ2-5; the D is unclear. There are 12 residues in the CDR3. Looked up from germline, CDR1 is SGHTA and CDR2 is FQGNSA. Trimming removed 5 bases from V and 2 bases from J, with 6 bases in between. CDR3 sequence (DNA): TGTGCCAGCAGCCCCCAACAAGAGACCCAGTACTTC. The encoded protein is CASSPQQETQYF.

The chain links TRBV28 to TRBJ2-1; TRBD2 might be the D (6 bases). V lost 1 base, J lost 6 bases, and 13 bases lay in between. CDR1 and CDR2 from the germline V gene are MDHEN and SYDVKM. The CDR3 consists of 15 residues. CDR3 sequence (DNA): TGTGCCAGCAGTTTATTGGCAGCGGGTCTCAATGAGCAGTTCTTC. This sequence encodes CASSLLAAGLNEQFF.

This clone was seen only a few times. This chain links TRBV2 with TRBJ2-3; TRBD2 matches at 8 bases. With V trimmed by 8 bases and J by 3 bases, 10 bases remained unmatched. This CDR3 comprises 15 residues. Germline V gene lookup returns CDR1 SNHLY and CDR2 FYNNEI. For the CDR3, the DNA is TGTGCCAGCTGTCGAGCGGGAGCCCCTACAGATACGCAGTATTTT. This encodes CASCRAGAPTDTQYF.

This chain uses TRBV7-8 with TRBJ1-1, with D unclear. V was shortened by 1 base and J by 6 bases, with 18 bases between the two germline ends. This CDR3 spans 16 amino acids. Germline V lookup: CDR1 SGHVS, CDR2 FQNEAQ. The DNA of the CDR3 is TGTGCCAGCAGCTTAGGGTACAGACAAACCAAGTCTGAAGCTTTCTTT. This sequence encodes CASSLGYRQTKSEAFF.

This clone was seen only a few times. Other DNA sequences within the sample encode an identical CDR3. The V call is TRBV2, the J call TRBJ2-3; D unclear. The germline gives CDR1 SNHLY, CDR2 FYNNEI. V gave up 8 bases and J gave up 0 bases, with 3 bases separating them. The CDR3 consists of 11 residues. The DNA of the CDR3 is TGTGCCAGCCGCAGCACAGATACGCAGTATTTT. It translates to CASRSTDTQYF.

The chain has TRBV10-3 and TRBJ2-2, with TRBD1 identical over 8 bases. Per germline, CDR1 ENHRY and CDR2 SYGVKD. J was trimmed by 4 bases and V by 3 bases; bases with no gene match: 7. This CDR3 contains 16 residues. The CDR3, as DNA: TGTGCCATCAGTGATATCCGGGACAGGATCACCGGGGAGCTGTTTTTT. Amino acid sequence: CAISDIRDRITGELFF.

This clone came up many times. V and J are TRBV10-3 and TRBJ2-1; 7 bases match TRBD1. V shed 10 bases and J 5 bases; nucleotides not matched to a gene: 2. CDR1 ENHRY and CDR2 SYGVKD come from the germline V gene. CDR3 length: 11 amino acids. CDR3 sequence: CATGGHNEQFF. CDR3 DNA: TGTGCCACAGGGGGACACAATGAGCAGTTCTTC.

This chain uses TRBV25-1 with TRBJ1-2; D gene unclear. There are 13 residues in the CDR3. CDR1 and CDR2 from the germline V gene are MGHDK and SYGVNS. V was shortened by 6 bases and J by 4 bases, with 12 bases between the two germline ends. The CDR3 nucleotides are TGTGCCAGCAGCCTGAACCCCCTCTATGGCTACACCTTC. Its protein is CASSLNPLYGYTF.

This clone appeared a few times. The chain links TRBV2 to TRBJ2-1, with 7 positions matching TRBD2. V lost 8 bases to trimming and J lost 9 bases; unmatched junction nucleotides: 19. Looked up from germline, CDR1 is SNHLY and CDR2 is FYNNEI. The CDR3 runs 16 residues. The CDR3 sequence is CASLKRGSSRESEQFF. The CDR3 DNA is TGTGCCAGCCTCAAGCGGGGTAGTAGTAGAGAAAGTGAGCAGTTCTTC.

V and J are TRBV7-9 and TRBJ2-1; tentative D call: TRBD1 (7 bases). The CDR3 contains 15 residues. The germline V gene has CDR1 SEHNR and CDR2 FQNEAQ (reference sequence). The V end was cut by 1 base, the J end by 5 bases, with 12 bases between. CDR3 sequence: CASSLGQGEDNEQFF. As DNA, the CDR3 is TGTGCCAGCAGCTTAGGGCAGGGGGAGGACAATGAGCAGTTCTTC.

This clone was seen a handful of times. This chain links TRBV6-5 with TRBJ1-1; D is perhaps TRBD1 (6 bases). Deletions cut 6 bases from V and 1 base from J, with 12 bases between. Germline assignment: CDR1 MNHEY and CDR2 SVGAGI. The CDR3 is 14 amino acids. CDR3 in DNA: TGTGCCAGCAGGGACCAGACAGGGAACACTGAAGCTTTCTTT. This codes for CASRDQTGNTEAFF.

The sample holds a few counts of this clone. The chain carries TRBV5-1 and TRBJ1-1; D gene uncertain. The length of the CDR3 is 15 residues. Trimming cost V 5 bases and J 4 bases, with 18 bases left between them. Per the germline V gene, CDR1 is SGHRS and CDR2 is YFSETQ. Written as DNA, the CDR3 is TGCGCCAGCAGGGGCGACCGGCCGGGAGTCACTGAAGCTTTCTTT. This translates into CASRGDRPGVTEAFF.

This clone was seen a handful of times. V gene TRBV5-4 combines with J gene TRBJ2-3; 7 nucleotides agree with TRBD2. With V trimmed by 5 bases and J by 6 bases, 12 bases remained unmatched. The CDR3 has 15 amino acids. Germline V lookup: CDR1 SGHNT, CDR2 YYREEE (reference sequence). CDR3 DNA sequence: TGTGCCAGCAGTACGGCTGGCGGGAGCTTGGATACGCAGTATTTT. Its protein product is CASSTAGGSLDTQYF.

The rearrangement links TRBV19 to TRBJ2-5; D is possibly TRBD1 (5 bases). V shed 2 bases and J shed 0 bases, with 13 bases lying between them. CDR1 is LNHDA, CDR2 SQIVND, per germline (reference sequence). This CDR3 contains 16 residues. The CDR3 DNA is TGTGCCAGTAGTATACTGCTCGACAGACACCAAGAGACCCAGTACTTC. This codes for CASSILLDRHQETQYF.

A single count supports this clone. The chain recombines TRBV11-2 with TRBJ1-2; 7 positions agree with TRBD1. V was pared by 5 bases and J by 13 bases, with 13 bases of the junction left unmatched. The CDR3 runs to 13 residues. Germline CDR1 and CDR2: SGHAT and FQNNGV. The CDR3 region is CASSRPGTAGFTF. CDR3 DNA sequence: TGTGCCAGCAGCCGGCCTGGGACAGCGGGTTTCACCTTC.

Many counts were recorded for this clone. V is TRBV4-2 and J is TRBJ2-1; 14 bases are shared with TRBD2. The CDR3 runs 21 residues. Germline V gene sequence: CDR1 LGHNA, CDR2 YNFKEQ. V lost 0 bases, J lost 1 base, and 11 bases stayed unmatched. This CDR3 is CASSQDLGTSGSIGSYNEQFF. DNA of the CDR3: TGTGCCAGCAGCCAAGATTTGGGGACTAGCGGGAGTATTGGGTCCTACAATGAGCAGTTCTTC.

This sequence joins TRBV2 and TRBJ2-7; a possible D gene is TRBD2 (6 bases). The V end lost 6 bases, the J end lost 3 bases, and 21 bases lay between the germline ends. Germline CDR1 and CDR2: SNHLY and FYNNEI. This CDR3 is 16 amino acids long. This CDR3 is CASRGLLRDLDYEQYF. CDR3 nucleotide sequence: TGTGCCAGCAGGGGACTCCTCCGGGACCTTGACTACGAGCAGTACTTC.

The chain is built from TRBV7-3 and TRBJ1-3, with a tentative D call TRBD1 (5 bases). Per germline, CDR1 SGHTA and CDR2 FQGTGA. The CDR3 loop spans 15 amino acids. V was trimmed by 2 bases and J by 8 bases, leaving 16 bases between them. Here the CDR3 reads CASSLQGGPGDTIYF. The CDR3, as DNA: TGTGCCAGCAGCTTACAGGGAGGGCCCGGGGACACCATATATTTT.

The V gene is TRBV4-3, the J gene TRBJ1-2; D unclear. CDR3 size: 13 residues. Germline V CDR1 and CDR2: LGHNA, YSLEER. V was trimmed by 3 bases and J by 5 bases, leaving 10 bases between them. The CDR3: CASSQVNSYGYTF. The CDR3 DNA sequence: TGCGCCAGCAGCCAGGTCAACAGTTATGGCTACACCTTC.

This clone showed up just a few times. The gene calls are TRBV9 and TRBJ2-3; perhaps D is TRBD1 or TRBD2 (6 bases each). V dropped 4 bases and J dropped 3 bases, with 15 bases sitting between them. Germline lookup yields CDR1 SGDLS and CDR2 YYNGEE. The CDR3 is 15 residues long. The CDR3 DNA reads TGTGCCAGCAGCCCGGGTGGGGGGCAGACAGATACGCAGTATTTT. This codes for CASSPGGGQTDTQYF.

This sequence joins TRBV11-2 and TRBJ1-1; 9 bases align to TRBD1. V trimming: 5 bases; J trimming: 1 base; junction bases outside the gene matches: 5. This CDR3 is built from 15 residues. Looked up from germline, CDR1 is SGHAT and CDR2 is FQNNGV. Written as DNA, the CDR3 is TGTGCCAGCAGCGCAGGGGACAGGGCGAACACTGAAGCTTTCTTT. As protein: CASSAGDRANTEAFF.

This rearrangement joins TRBV28 to TRBJ2-7, with 8 nucleotides matching TRBD1. The germline V gene has CDR1 MDHEN and CDR2 SYDVKM. There are 14 residues in the CDR3. Trimming took 4 bases from V and 1 from J; bases not matched to a gene: 3. The DNA for the CDR3 is TGTGCCAGCAGTTGGACAGGGAAATCCTACGAGCAGTACTTC. It is translated as CASSWTGKSYEQYF. Full variable domain (missing parts from reference TRBV28 and TRBJ2-7): DVKVTQSSRYLVKRTGEKVFLECVQDMDHENMFWYRQDPGLGLRLIYFSYDVKMKEKGDIPEGYSVSREKKERFSLILESASTNQTSMYLCASSWTGKSYEQYFGPGTRLTVT.

This clone was detected a few times. The genes are TRBV19 and TRBJ2-1; 13 bases align to TRBD2. Germline V CDR1 and CDR2: LNHDA, SQIVND (reference sequence). The CDR3 loop spans 14 amino acids. After removal of 7 bases from V and 9 bases from J, the junction contained 6 bases not matched to a gene. CDR3 bases: TGTGCCAGTAACGTACTAGCGGGAGGGGGTGAGCAGTTCTTC. Protein product: CASNVLAGGGEQFF.

This clone turned up a few times. The rearrangement joins TRBV25-1 to TRBJ2-5; D could derive from TRBD1 or TRBD2 (5 bases each). V was shortened by 2 bases and J by 2 bases, with 12 bases between the two germline ends. Germline loops: CDR1 MGHDK, CDR2 SYGVNS. The CDR3 contains 15 residues. Here the CDR3 reads CASSEAGAGQETQYF. CDR3 DNA sequence: TGTGCCAGCAGTGAAGCCGGGGCAGGGCAAGAGACCCAGTACTTC.

This clone was recorded a few times. This sample also contains other DNA sequences that code for the same CDR3. The V gene is TRBV5-1, the J gene TRBJ2-5; no firm D call. This CDR3 region has 14 residues. Trimming removed 0 bases from V and 5 bases from J, with 11 bases in between. The germline CDR1 and CDR2 sequences are SGHRS and YFSETQ. CDR3 protein: CASSLGSGAETQYF. The CDR3 DNA is TGCGCCAGCAGCTTGGGGTCCGGAGCTGAGACCCAGTACTTC.

This clone occurred many times. V gene TRBV29-1 combines with J gene TRBJ2-5, with 8 bases that match TRBD2. Germline lookup yields CDR1 SQVTM and CDR2 ANQGSEA. This CDR3 region has 15 residues. After removal of 6 bases from V and 2 bases from J, the junction contained 11 bases not matched to a gene. The CDR3 sequence: CSVLGGRRTQETQYF. The CDR3, as DNA: TGCAGCGTCCTGGGCGGGAGGAGAACTCAAGAGACCCAGTACTTC.

This clone was observed a few times. The chain couples TRBV11-2 to TRBJ2-7; D unclear. The germline gives CDR1 SGHAT, CDR2 FQNNGV. The V gene lost 5 bases and the J gene lost 2 bases, with 16 bases spanning the gap. CDR3 length: 15 amino acids. The CDR3 region is CASSSLKSAAYEQYF. The CDR3 DNA follows: TGTGCCAGCAGCAGCCTTAAAAGCGCTGCCTACGAGCAGTACTTC.